This is a list of T cell receptor beta chains from one sample in a study of blood T cell repertoires in COVID-19. TCRdb's table, derived via immunoSEQ multiplex PCR, lists solely in-frame clones and lacks some. The data contain some 240,000 clones, 80% to 90% of them singletons. Material for sequencing was PBMCs or T cells enriched from blood (not recorded which). Every receptor here comes from a woman aged 50 to 60 who had been exposed to COVID-19. Both conserved end residues are trimmed from each CDR3. Fields, in order: J gene, V gene, CDR3 protein.

TRBJ1-1	TRBV6-1	ASSLITGVGEAF
TRBJ2-1	TRBV18	ASSPLAGGLLEQF
TRBJ2-3	TRBV11-1	ASSQPGLAGQDTQY
TRBJ1-2	TRBV5-1	ASSLGSLTGAEADGYT
TRBJ1-2	TRBV30	AWSLTGGTGGYT
TRBJ1-1	TRBV10-1	ASSPGAGLGTEAF
TRBJ2-7	TRBV7-9	ASSSLGEGYEQY
TRBJ1-3	TRBV2	ASSVDLSSGNTIY
TRBJ2-2	TRBV7-2	ASSLGGTTGELF
TRBJ1-2	TRBV5-8	ASSRIQGGGNYGYT
TRBJ1-1	TRBV10-3	AISDQGGTEAF
TRBJ2-1	TRBV10-3	AIGPASSGGYEQF
TRBJ1-3	TRBV2	ASSPQGVRNTIY
TRBJ1-4	TRBV21-1	ASSSRDRGDEKLF
TRBJ1-1	TRBV5-1	ASSLTRGSTEAF
TRBJ1-1	TRBV12-3/TRBV12-4	ASSIETRAEAF
TRBJ2-3	TRBV19	ASSLQAGGPRADTQY
TRBJ1-6	TRBV6-6	ASSYFRVDNSPLH
TRBJ1-1	TRBV6-2/TRBV6-3	ASSYSAGATEAF
TRBJ1-5	TRBV10-3	ATCESGGDQTNQPQH
TRBJ2-2	TRBV16	ASSLRQGINTGELF
TRBJ2-1	TRBV7-2	ASSLAIGTREQF
TRBJ2-3	TRBV5-1	ATGLATDPDTQY
TRBJ1-3	TRBV5-8	ASSFTGNTIY
TRBJ2-6	TRBV27	ASSLSPAAGGGSGANVLT
TRBJ1-1	TRBV7-9	ASSPGQGSLLNTEAF
TRBJ1-1	TRBV2	ASSESGYNTEAF
TRBJ1-1	TRBV6-1	ASSPHMNTEAF
TRBJ2-5	TRBV27	ASSFAGVGQETQY
TRBJ1-5	TRBV5-6	ASSSSRTGRDQPQH
TRBJ1-6	TRBV12-3/TRBV12-4	ASSGGSNSPLH
TRBJ1-5	TRBV29-1	SVVGTGWNQPQH
TRBJ2-1	TRBV3-1/TRBV3-2	ASSPLFSGGQYNEQF
TRBJ1-3	TRBV2	ASRDRTISGNTIY
TRBJ1-4	TRBV7-8	ASSLESGRGREKLF
TRBJ1-5	TRBV6-2/TRBV6-3	ASSYTGAPSYSNQPQH
TRBJ1-1	TRBV12-3/TRBV12-4	ASSYGQNTEAF
TRBJ1-2	TRBV6-2/TRBV6-3	ASSYSPGTGPTYYGYT
TRBJ1-1	TRBV9	ASSGTGVGYTEAF
TRBJ2-1	TRBV5-4	ASSRTANNEQF